This entry is about one T cell receptor (beta chain). Its antigen is still unknown. CDR3 length: 17 residues. The germline V gene has CDR1 ENHRY and CDR2 SYGVKD. J gave up 3 bases and V 3 bases, and 12 bases lay outside the gene matches. Multiplex PCR with BIOMED2 TRB-A/B primer pools amplified TRB rearrangements. Via MiXCR, TCRdb re-called the multiplex PCR reads, giving one row per CDR3 protein. The table includes 5,000 or so distinct CDR3 sequences, 25% to 30% detected once. This entry is derived from a study of T and B cells in COVID-19 patients. Study information: Peripheral blood came from COVID-19 patients with active infection or after recovery. Whole-study findings and limits: Highly clonal in active COVID-19, TRB repertoires exceeded healthy-donor diversity and richness at recovery. Symptomatic-phase blood samples from mildly ill patients and early samples from severe cases were scarce.

Blood genomic DNA input for TRB amplification was about 240-500 ng. Sequencing was carried out using blood. This sequence joins TRBV10-3 and TRBJ2-7; 9 bases line up with TRBD1. The sequence was obtained from a human donor with active COVID-19. The chain's CDR3 is CAISEQTGGLSLYEQYF. The DNA for the CDR3 is TGTGCCATCAGTGAACAAACAGGGGGCTTATCCCTCTACGAGCAGTACTTC.